These 30 T cell receptor beta chains originate from one sample sequenced in a study of identical twins. TCRdb reanalysed the 5' RACE reads using MiXCR and keeps one entry per CDR3 protein. Found here are more than 1.5 million distinct CDR3 sequences, around 29% of them singletons; the top ten hold about 0.27%. Sequenced sample: cord blood. Receptors originate from a newborn girl in good health.

This clonotype came up once. One junction end disagrees with the germline gene, perhaps due to a read error. The chain uses TRBV4-2 and TRBJ1-5; 9 nucleotides align to TRBD1. Germline CDR1 LGHNA, CDR2 YNFKEQ. The CDR3 spans 15 residues. The CDR3 DNA reads TGTGCCGGCAGCCAAGACAGGGGGAGCAATCAGCCCCAGCATTTT. Encoded protein: CAGSQDRGSNQPQHF.

The V and J genes are TRBV4-2 and TRBJ2-2; no clear D. Trimming cost V 3 bases and J 5 bases, with 16 bases left between them. The CDR3 sequence is 16 residues long. CDR1 is LGHNA, CDR2 YNFKEQ, per germline. This CDR3 reads CASSHPKRLPTGELFF. CDR3 sequence (DNA): TGTGCCAGCAGCCACCCTAAACGGTTGCCTACCGGGGAGCTGTTTTTT.

The chain uses TRBV5-1 and TRBJ2-7; weak D call: TRBD1 (6 bases). CDR1 is SGHRS, CDR2 YFSETQ, per germline. The CDR3 is 15 amino acids. The germline V and J ends were trimmed by 0 bases and 4 bases, with 14 bases remaining between them. The CDR3 protein is CASSLATGQLYEQYF. The CDR3 bases are TGCGCCAGCAGCTTGGCTACAGGACAGCTATACGAGCAGTACTTC.

A note on this clonotype: A much larger clone lies one base from this, so it may be a read error. V is TRBV28 and J is TRBJ2-1; no reliable D call. The CDR3 runs to 16 residues. From germline, CDR1 is MDHEN and CDR2 SYDVKM. Trimming removed 4 bases at V and 1 base at J, with 14 bases between. This CDR3 is CASSSPGRLSYNEQFF. CDR3 nucleotide sequence: TGTGCCAGCAGTTCCCCGGGCAGGTTATCCTACAATGAGCAGTTCTTC.

This clonotype was detected a few times. The genes are TRBV29-1 and TRBJ1-2; D is ambiguous. Germline-derived CDR1 and CDR2 are SQVTM and ANQGSEA. V was shortened by 7 bases and J by 7 bases, with 7 bases between the two germline ends. The CDR3 runs to 9 residues. In DNA form, the CDR3 reads TGCAGCGAGAGTCCTGGCTACACCTTC. The encoded protein is CSESPGYTF.

This clonotype was observed many times. The V call is TRBV14, the J call TRBJ2-5; D remains unclear. Germline V lookup: CDR1 SGHDN, CDR2 FVKESK. The CDR3 is 12 residues long. The ends were cut back, 6 bases at V and 4 bases at J, with 9 bases in the middle. The DNA of the CDR3 is TGTGCCAGCAGACCCTTAAGAGAGACCCAGTACTTC. It is translated as CASRPLRETQYF.

This clonotype was counted a single time. Given a much more abundant clone one base away, this may be a read error. The chain employs TRBV5-1 and TRBJ1-2; D gene uncertain. The germline V gene encodes CDR1 SGHRS and CDR2 YFSETQ. The CDR3 consists of 14 residues. The CDR3 is CVSSLWTGRYGYTF. The CDR3 nucleotides read TGCGTCAGCAGCTTGTGGACGGGAAGATATGGCTACACCTTC.

The chain is built from TRBV29-1 and TRBJ2-5; D is perhaps TRBD2 (6 bases). The CDR3 length is 12 residues. Trimming cost V 8 bases and J 4 bases, with 14 bases left between them. Germline lookup yields CDR1 SQVTM and CDR2 ANQGSEA. The CDR3 reads CSSDVRGETQYF. DNA for the CDR3: TGCAGCTCGGACGTGCGGGGAGAGACCCAGTACTTC. Full variable domain (remainder filled in from reference TRBV29-1 and TRBJ2-5): SAVISQKPSRDICQRGTSLTIQCQVDSQVTMMFWYRQQPGQSLTLIATANQGSEATYESGFVIDKFPISRPNLTFSTLTVSNMSPEDSSIYLCSSDVRGETQYFGPGTRLLVL.

This clonotype was detected a few times. The genes are TRBV5-1 and TRBJ2-1; 11 bases agree with TRBD2. This CDR3 region has 15 residues. With V trimmed by 4 bases and J by 5 bases, 5 bases remained unmatched. Germline V gene lookup returns CDR1 SGHRS and CDR2 YFSETQ. As DNA, the CDR3 is TGCGCCAGCAGCCTTAGCGGGGGGGCCGACAATGAGCAGTTCTTC. Translating gives CASSLSGGADNEQFF.

The V gene is TRBV13, the J gene TRBJ2-2; either TRBD1 or TRBD2 may fit D (5 bases each). Germline loops: CDR1 PRHDT, CDR2 FYEKMQ (reference sequence). CDR3 length: 16 residues. V lost 5 bases, J lost 5 bases, and 18 bases lay in between. CDR3: CASSAPRGLGTGELFF. For the CDR3, the DNA is TGTGCCAGCAGCGCACCCCGGGGCCTAGGTACCGGGGAGCTGTTTTTT.

The V call is TRBV12-3 or TRBV12-4, the J call TRBJ2-2, with D perhaps TRBD1 (5 bases). The CDR3 has 15 residues. The germline V and J ends were trimmed by 3 bases and 4 bases, with 12 bases remaining between them. The CDR3 reads CASSFLGLGTGELFF. The CDR3 DNA sequence: TGTGCCAGCAGTTTTTTGGGGCTCGGCACCGGGGAGCTGTTTTTT.

The chain recombines TRBV20-1 with TRBJ1-1; D gene ambiguous. The germline V gene has CDR1 DFQATT and CDR2 SNEGSKA (reference sequence). V shed 1 base and J shed 6 bases, with 12 bases lying between them. The CDR3 has 13 residues. The CDR3 region is CSARAQVNAEAFF. CDR3 sequence (DNA): TGCAGTGCTAGAGCCCAGGTTAACGCTGAAGCTTTCTTT.

In this sample, this clonotype turned up a few times. The chain couples TRBV10-1 to TRBJ1-5; 11 bases agree with TRBD1. The ends lost 2 bases at V and 1 base at J; junction bases unmatched: 1. This CDR3 spans 16 amino acids. CDR1 and CDR2 (germline): WNHNN, SYGVQD (reference sequence). The CDR3 DNA is TGCGCCAGCAGTGAGGGGGACAGGGGGAGCAATCAGCCCCAGCATTTT. Protein product: CASSEGDRGSNQPQHF.

In nucleotides, the CDR3 is TGTGCCAGCAGTGAATTTCCGGGGAGCCAAGAGACCCAGTACTTC. Its translation is CASSEFPGSQETQYF. This chain joins TRBV2 and TRBJ2-4; tentative D call: TRBD2 (5 bases). The end of the DNA is better explained by TRBJ2-5, so the J call may be wrong. Germline V gives CDR1 SNHLY, CDR2 FYNNEI. The CDR3 totals 15 residues.

The V gene is TRBV5-5, the J gene TRBJ2-4; D gene unclear. The CDR3 runs 14 residues. Trimming shortened V by 4 bases and J by 13 bases, and 21 bases separated the two germline ends. Germline CDR1 and CDR2: SGHKS and YYEKEE (reference sequence). The chain's CDR3 is CASSPAPRHVEQYF. CDR3 nucleotides: TGTGCCAGCAGCCCCGCCCCGAGGCATGTAGAGCAGTACTTC.

CDR3 in amino acids: CASSQTRSGTGELFF. Written as DNA, the CDR3 is TGTGCCAGCAGCCAGACTAGATCGGGAACCGGGGAGCTGTTTTTT. The chain is built from TRBV6-2 or TRBV6-3 and TRBJ2-2; the D gene is possibly TRBD2 (6 bases). Trimming took off 6 bases at V and 5 bases at J, with 16 bases between the two ends. The CDR3 length is 15 residues. Germline lookup yields CDR1 MNHEY and CDR2 SVGEGT.

This clonotype was seen a handful of times. The J gene is TRBJ1-1, the V gene TRBV19, with D maybe TRBD1 (5 bases). The germline V gene has CDR1 LNHDA and CDR2 SQIVND (reference sequence). The CDR3 totals 15 residues. The ends were cut back, 7 bases at V and 3 bases at J, with 18 bases in the middle. This chain's CDR3 is CASTTKGYGDTEAFF. The CDR3 region has the DNA TGTGCCAGTACCACAAAGGGGTACGGGGACACTGAAGCTTTCTTT.

This chain uses TRBV28 with TRBJ1-4; D not resolved. Deletions cut 6 bases from V and 0 bases from J, with 8 bases between. The CDR3 is made up of 14 amino acids. CDR1 is MDHEN, CDR2 SYDVKM, per germline. For the CDR3, the DNA is TGTGCCAGCAGAGTAGGGCCAACTAATGAAAAACTGTTTTTT. It is translated as CASRVGPTNEKLFF.

Many counts were recorded for this clonotype. V is TRBV29-1 and J is TRBJ2-5; D may be TRBD1 (5 bases). CDR3 length equals 12 residues. CDR1 is SQVTM and CDR2 is ANQGSEA in the germline V gene. With 4 bases removed from V and 1 base from J, the gap between germline ends came to 7 bases. The CDR3 DNA reads as TGCAGCGTTGGACAGCCCCAAGAGACCCAGTACTTC. Its protein is CSVGQPQETQYF.

On this clonotype itself: One end of the junction is discordant with germline, which a read error may explain. This rearrangement joins TRBV2 to TRBJ2-1; possibly TRBD1 for D (5 bases). The CDR3 has 15 amino acids. Per the germline V gene, CDR1 is SNHLY and CDR2 is FYNNEI. CDR3 residues: CVSSGAWSSYNEQFF. For the CDR3, the DNA is TGTGTCAGCAGTGGGGCTTGGAGCTCCTACAATGAGCAGTTCTTC.

This chain connects TRBV20-1 to TRBJ2-1; TRBD2 matches at 14 bases. The CDR3 is 14 amino acids. The V and J ends lost 5 bases and 9 bases, in that order; junction bases with no gene match: 6. Germline lookup yields CDR1 DFQATT and CDR2 SNEGSKA (reference sequence). The CDR3 loop reads CSASTSGGVGEQFF. The CDR3 region has the DNA TGCAGTGCTTCGACTAGCGGGGGGGTCGGTGAGCAGTTCTTC.

There are many counts of this clonotype. The chain uses TRBV12-3 or TRBV12-4 and TRBJ1-1; D not resolved. The CDR3 length is 11 residues. With 1 base removed from V and 7 bases from J, the gap between germline ends came to 4 bases. The CDR3: CASSLELEAFF. The CDR3 bases are TGTGCCAGCAGTTTAGAGCTTGAAGCTTTCTTT.

This clonotype was picked up many times. The chain joins TRBV3-1 to TRBJ2-4; D may correspond to TRBD1 or TRBD2 (6 bases each). V gave up 1 base and J gave up 6 bases, with 16 bases separating them. The CDR3 covers 16 residues. Germline lookup yields CDR1 LGHDT and CDR2 YNNKEL (reference sequence). In nucleotides, the CDR3 is TGTGCCAGCAGCCAAGTTTACCGGGGGCGAGGAAACATTCAGTACTTC. Its translation: CASSQVYRGRGNIQYF.

V and J are TRBV4-1 and TRBJ1-2; maybe TRBD1 (5 bases). Germline V gene lookup returns CDR1 MGHRA and CDR2 YSYEKL. The CDR3 consists of 17 residues. V was clipped by 2 bases and J by 2 bases, with 18 bases between them. The CDR3 DNA reads TGCGCCAGCAGCCAAACCACCGGGAACAGGTCAAACTATGGCTACACCTTC. Translation: CASSQTTGNRSNYGYTF.

This clonotype was detected only a few times. J is TRBJ1-5 and V is TRBV28; 9 bases are shared with TRBD1. The CDR3 runs 16 residues. The V and J ends lost 3 bases and 2 bases, in that order; junction bases with no gene match: 5. Germline values: CDR1 MDHEN, CDR2 SYDVKM. Here the CDR3 DNA reads TGTGCCAGCAGTTTGCCCCGGGACAGGGGCAATCAGCCCCAGCATTTT. It codes for CASSLPRDRGNQPQHF.

This clonotype was picked up a small number of times. The chain is built from TRBV20-1 and TRBJ2-7, with TRBD2 matching 10 bases. The J call may be incorrect, as the DNA end agrees better with TRBJ2-5. This CDR3 has 13 residues. The germline V gene has CDR1 DFQATT and CDR2 SNEGSKA (reference sequence). The CDR3 nucleotides are TGCAGTGCTAGTAGCGGGGGGCTGGGGACCCAGTACTTC. It encodes CSASSGGLGTQYF.

This clonotype appeared a few times. J is TRBJ2-1 and V is TRBV18, with 11 bases fitting TRBD2. From germline, CDR1 is KGHSH and CDR2 LQKENI. This CDR3 region has 16 residues. The J segment lost 4 bases and the V segment lost 4 bases, leaving 6 bases of the junction unmatched. CDR3 DNA: TGTGCCAGCTCACTACAGACTAGCGGGGTATACAATGAGCAGTTCTTC. This sequence encodes CASSLQTSGVYNEQFF. The whole variable domain, remainder taken from reference TRBV18 and TRBJ2-1, is NAGVMQNPRHLVRRRGQEARLRCSPMKGHSHVYWYRQLPEEGLKFMVYLQKENIIDESGMPKERFSAEFPKEGPSILRIQQVVRGDSAAYFCASSLQTSGVYNEQFFGPGTRLTVL.

The chain has TRBV3-1 and TRBJ2-5; D not resolved. The CDR3 loop spans 12 amino acids. Trimming removed 6 bases at V and 7 bases at J, with 12 bases between. Germline assignment: CDR1 LGHDT and CDR2 YNNKEL (reference sequence). For the CDR3, the DNA is TGTGCCAGCAGAGACGGAGTCGGGACCCAGTACTTC. This gives the protein CASRDGVGTQYF.

Comment on this clonotype: One end of the junction is discordant with germline, which a read error may explain. The chain has TRBV29-1 and TRBJ2-1, with 8 nucleotides matching TRBD2. CDR1 is SQVTM and CDR2 is ANQGSEA in the germline V gene. The CDR3 length is 16 residues. The CDR3 nucleotides are TGCAGCGTCGAAGCGGGAGTGGGGGATTGGGGCTACGAGCAGTTCTTC. Protein sequence: CSVEAGVGDWGYEQFF.

The genes are TRBV7-2 and TRBJ2-3; 9 bases match TRBD2. The CDR3 totals 15 residues. CDR1 and CDR2 (germline): SGHTA, FQGNSA. Trimming at V came to 2 bases and at J to 5 bases, leaving 5 bases not matched to a gene. CDR3 bases: TGTGCCAGCAGCTTAAATGTACTAGCGGGAGATACGCAGTATTTT. Its translation is CASSLNVLAGDTQYF.